The T cell receptor (beta chain) described here comes from a study of Graves' ophthalmopathy and Graves' hyperthyroidism. Thyroid ultrasound, orbital computed tomography, TRAb, serum thyroxine and clinical symptoms formed the basis of diagnosis. The authors amplified TCR beta CDR3 regions from RNA transcripts. First-round RT-PCR relied on HTBI primers, and a second-round multiplex PCR came next. TCRdb re-derived calls from the multiplex PCR reads in MiXCR, one entry per CDR3 protein. The data contain 350,000 to 400,000 distinct CDR3 sequences, roughly 18% of them singletons. With 6 bases clipped from V and 6 bases from J, the junction kept 5 bases outside the gene matches. Germline loops: CDR1 MNHEY, CDR2 SMNVEV (reference sequence). This CDR3 is 14 amino acids long. Of note for this clonotype: The antigen remains unidentified.

Study-level points and caveats: Built on 13 signatures, a model told ophthalmopathy apart from stable hyperthyroidism with approximately 91% sensitivity and over 80% specificity. Both an approximately 68% sensitivity and a roughly 72% specificity characterized the model's predictions of ophthalmopathy progression.

The chain employs TRBV27 and TRBJ1-6; 7 nucleotides match TRBD1. Input material: peripheral blood. This clonotype originated in a woman aged 18-30 years with Graves' ophthalmopathy. CDR3 coding DNA: TGTGCCAGCAGCCGACAGGGCCCTAATTCACCCCTCCACTTT. Its protein product is CASSRQGPNSPLHF.